This T cell receptor beta chain was sequenced in a study of naive CD8 T cells in extremely preterm neonates (dated by TCRdb to about 2017). A note on the overall study: The study compared TCRbeta CDR3 repertoires of sorted naive CD8+ T cells across four age groups: extremely preterm neonates, term neonates, young children and adults. The paper as a whole reports these results and caveats: A larger fraction of CDR3 nucleotide sequences was shared among preterm neonates (around 2.5%) than among term neonates (about 0.4%), young children (about 0.03%) and adults (about 0.01%). Significantly lower iChao1 richness than in all other age groups (p < 0.05) and an even clone distribution were observed in preterm neonates, indicating a less rich repertoire. To track T cell development within individuals, the authors urged prospective longitudinal studies of preterm and term neonates. As limitations, the authors pointed to a small sample size and variable productive template counts among preterm samples. Compared with the older groups, preterm CDR3s were shorter and closer to germline, carrying fewer N additions and showing less junctional trimming.

V is reduced by 5 bases and J by 4 bases, leaving a spacing of 11 bases between them. CDR1 SEHNR and CDR2 FQNEAQ are derived from the germline V gene (reference sequence). The CDR3, from cysteine to phenylalanine, totals 13 residues. The entry retains the CDR3 DNA only, 39 bases that are in frame from base 1. TCRbeta CDR3 regions were amplified from genomic DNA by a two-step, bias-controlled multiplex PCR. The multiplex PCR included primers specific for each TRBV and TRBJ gene segment. TCRbeta repertoire data were generated with the immunoSEQ Assay. Per the original workflow: A relative-frequency ratio and a modified nearest-neighbor algorithm were applied to filter and cluster reads so that closely related sequences were merged. The V, D and J gene assignments for CDR3 sequences were based on IMGT annotation. Template counts were quantified against synthetic TCR CDR3 analog sequences and normalized for PCR amplification bias. Analyses were restricted to unique productive sequences, meaning in-frame CDR3 sequences without stop codons. The immunoSEQ Analyzer software was used to calculate iChao1 richness and clonality, with clonality defined as 1 minus Pielou's evenness. Depending on the Shapiro-Wilk normality results, either Student's t-test or a non-parametric test was run in JMP for statistical testing. TCRdb took this table from immuneACCESS and kept in-frame rearrangements with V and J called. Such tables lack part of the clones; where checked against another copy, unresolved V genes explain under half of the gap, and the rest is unexplained. The V and J calls and clone size come from that table; D and trimming were worked out from the DNA. Within this sample are 4,000 to 5,000 clones, with about 97% of them counted one time only. Clones ranked in the top ten supply 0.4% to 0.55% of the sample.

Note on this clone: The antigen it recognizes is unknown. No much larger clone exists at a distance of one base, and base qualities are not known.

Term cord blood came from a few elective full-term cesarean deliveries at about 36-42 weeks of gestation, without labor or rupture of membranes. Exclusion from the study was applied to pregnancies with fetal demise, active maternal HSV infection or known maternal HIV infection. A FACSAria III cell sorter was used to sort live, Annexin V-negative naive CD8+ T cells (CD3+CD8+CD45RA+CCR7+). Between roughly 18,000 and 110,000 naive CD8+ T cells were sorted per sample. Preassembled standardized sampling kits were used to collect mixed venous-arterial cord blood. Cord blood was held at room temperature and processed no more than 4 hours after collection. Ficoll-Paque density gradient centrifugation of diluted blood was used to isolate mononuclear cells. Before sorting, mononuclear cells were cryopreserved in roughly 10% DMSO plus 90% FBS and kept long term at -150 degrees C. After thawing, the cells were stained with Annexin V and with antibodies against CD3, CD8, CCR7 and CD45RA. Genomic DNA was extracted from snap-frozen sorted cell pellets with the DNeasy Blood and Tissue Kit.

The sequence came from a newborn in good health. Sequencing was done on a sample of naive CD8+ T cells from cord blood. The sequence links TRBV7-9 to TRBJ1-2; no confident D gene assignment can be made. The DNA reads TGTGCCAGCAGCCCGGGAGAGTCCTATGGCTACACCTTC. This translates into CASSPGESYGYTF.